This T cell receptor beta chain was sequenced in a study of T cell responses to AZD1222 COVID-19 vaccine. With respect to this clone: What it binds is not known.

Trimming shortened V by 4 bases and J by 3 bases, and 11 bases separated the two germline ends. CDR3 size: 14 residues. Germline values: CDR1 MNHEY, CDR2 SVGEGT. Findings and limits, study-wide: The reported proportion of spike-specific TCRs targeting unmutated variant regions was nearly half.

The assay was immunoSEQ multiplex PCR, and TCRdb's table has in-frame clones only and misses some. There are 150,000 to 200,000 clones in the sample; around 92% occur only once, and around 9.3% lies in the top ten. The sequence was obtained from an adult in good health. The V and J genes are TRBV6-2 or TRBV6-3 and TRBJ2-3, with D perhaps matching TRBD1 (6 bases). The specimen was peripheral blood, collected on day 0 of AZD1222 vaccination. The CDR3 spells CASSWDTGTDTQYF. The CDR3 DNA reads TGTGCCAGCAGTTGGGACACCGGGACAGATACGCAGTATTTT.